This T cell receptor beta chain comes out of a study of T-cell memory formation after mild COVID-19. Points from the study as a whole: The study found contracting CD4+ clones mainly in CM and EM and contracting CD8+ clones in EMRA.

Trimming took off 0 bases at V and 9 bases at J, with 8 bases between the two ends. This CDR3 region has 12 residues. TCRdb recomputed calls from the 5' RACE reads with MiXCR, one row per CDR3 protein. The sample comprises approximately 440,000 distinct CDR3 sequences, 20% of which are singletons, and roughly 8.4% rests with the top ten. Concerning this clonotype itself: The target antigen is unknown.

Specimen: PBMCs or a T cell subset sorted from them (not recorded which). This receptor was obtained from an adult woman who had mild COVID-19 (a few samples of this study predate the infection). Cell type and time point are not known. This rearrangement joins TRBV12-3 or TRBV12-4 to TRBJ1-1; D ambiguous. The CDR3 DNA reads as TGTGCCAGCAGTTTAGCGGGCAGACAAGCTTTCTTT. It yields the protein CASSLAGRQAFF.